This passage covers 13 T cell receptor beta chains from one sample sequenced in a study of T cells in Graves' hyperthyroidism and ophthalmopathy. Amplification yielded TCR beta CDR3 regions, with RNA transcripts as the source. With the HTBI primer set, the TCR CDR3 went through a first round of RT-PCR. Each CDR3 protein gets one entry after TCRdb re-called the multiplex PCR reads with MiXCR. The sample lists 500,000 to 600,000 distinct CDR3 sequences, roughly a sixth occurring once. Source material: blood. These receptor sequences come from a woman aged 18-29 years with Graves' hyperthyroidism.

This clonotype showed up many times. The gene calls are TRBV6-2 or TRBV6-3 and TRBJ1-1; tentative D call: TRBD1 (5 bases). V dropped 4 bases and J dropped 4 bases, with 16 bases sitting between them. This CDR3 has 15 amino acids. Germline-derived CDR1 and CDR2 are MNHEY and SVGEGT. In DNA form, the CDR3 reads TGTGCCAGCAGTTTCACCAGGGTATTTGGCACTGAAGCTTTCTTT. This codes for CASSFTRVFGTEAFF.

This rearrangement joins TRBV19 to TRBJ2-5, with TRBD2 matching over 10 bases. Trimming at V came to 4 bases and at J to 5 bases, leaving 7 bases not matched to a gene. The germline CDR1 and CDR2 sequences are LNHDA and SQIVND (reference sequence). CDR3 length equals 15 residues. The CDR3 nucleotides read TGTGCCAGTAGTACCGGGACTAGCGAAGGGGAGACCCAGTACTTC. Its translation: CASSTGTSEGETQYF. Looking up the rest from reference TRBV19 and TRBJ2-5 gives the full variable domain: DGGITQSPKYLFRKEGQNVTLSCEQNLNHDAMYWYRQDPGQGLRLIYYSQIVNDFQKGDIAEGYSVSREKKESFPLTVTSAQKNPTAFYLCASSTGTSEGETQYFGPGTRLLVL.

The V call is TRBV12-3 or TRBV12-4, the J call TRBJ2-3; 8 bases match TRBD2. With 5 bases clipped from V and 3 bases from J, the junction kept 4 bases outside the gene matches. The CDR3 extends over 14 amino acids. The CDR3 coding sequence is TGTGCCAGCAGTAGAGCGGGAGTGACAGATACGCAGTATTTT. Protein sequence: CASSRAGVTDTQYF.

About this clonotype: A read error may explain this, as a much larger clone is one base away. The chain is built from TRBV6-2 or TRBV6-3 and TRBJ1-5; TRBD2 is a possible D gene (5 bases). The last part of the DNA fits TRBJ2-3 better; the J call may be wrong. This CDR3 spans 14 amino acids. CDR1 is MNHEY, CDR2 SVGEGT, per germline. CDR3 in DNA: TGTGCCAGCAGTTACGCGGGTAGCAATCAGCCCCAGTATTTT. Translated, it gives CASSYAGSNQPQYF.

This clonotype showed up just a few times. The V and J genes are TRBV7-9 and TRBJ2-5, with 11 bases that match TRBD2. V was clipped by 3 bases and J by 4 bases; unmatched bases: 10. From germline, CDR1 is SEHNR and CDR2 FQNEAQ (reference sequence). The CDR3 is made up of 17 amino acids. The CDR3: CASSLWLLAGGGETQYF. In nucleotides, the CDR3 is TGTGCCAGCAGCTTGTGGTTGCTAGCGGGAGGAGGAGAGACCCAGTACTTC.

The chain uses TRBV28 and TRBJ1-4; D unresolved. This CDR3 region has 11 residues. Between the trimmed V and J ends, which lost 3 bases and 8 bases, there was a span of 4 bases. Germline lookup yields CDR1 MDHEN and CDR2 SYDVKM. The DNA for the CDR3 is TGTGCCAGCAGTTTCCGGGAAAAACTGTTTTTT. Translating it yields CASSFREKLFF.

The sample holds many counts of this clonotype. V gene TRBV6-6 combines with J gene TRBJ2-7; 8 nucleotides align to TRBD1. Germline CDR1 and CDR2: MNHNY and SVGAGI (reference sequence). V shed 2 bases and J 2 bases; nucleotides not matched to a gene: 2. CDR3 size: 14 residues. CDR3 loop: CASSYARGPYEQYF. CDR3 bases: TGTGCCAGCAGTTACGCCAGGGGGCCCTACGAGCAGTACTTC.

The chain links TRBV11-1 to TRBJ2-7; no reliable D call. V was pared by 2 bases and J by 4 bases, with 9 bases between. The CDR3 is 13 residues long. Per the germline V gene, CDR1 is SGHAT and CDR2 is FQDESV (reference sequence). The CDR3, as DNA: TGTGCCAGCAGCTTACGGCTCAGGTACGAGCAGTACTTC. Translation: CASSLRLRYEQYF.

The chain has TRBV12-3 or TRBV12-4 and TRBJ1-5, with D uncertain. V dropped 5 bases and J dropped 8 bases, with 10 bases sitting between them. There are 12 residues in the CDR3. CDR3 region: CASSPPGEPQHF. The CDR3 region has the DNA TGTGCCAGCAGTCCCCCCGGGGAGCCCCAGCATTTT.

This chain connects TRBV12-3 or TRBV12-4 to TRBJ1-2; D unclear. Trimming cost V 7 bases and J 4 bases, with 7 bases left between them. The CDR3 consists of 11 residues. CDR3 DNA sequence: TGTGCCAGCAAGACGGTCTATGGCTACACCTTC. The encoded protein is CASKTVYGYTF.

This clonotype showed up many times. The V call is TRBV18, the J call TRBJ2-7, with D perhaps given as TRBD1 or TRBD2 (5 bases each). Per the germline V gene, CDR1 is KGHSH and CDR2 is LQKENI. Trimming took 4 bases from V and 7 from J, leaving 11 bases between them. The CDR3 spans 12 residues. The DNA of the CDR3 is TGTGCCAGCTCACGGGACCTCGGAGAGCAGTACTTC. It codes for CASSRDLGEQYF.

At least ten counts were recorded for this clonotype. The chain employs TRBV5-8 and TRBJ1-1, with 10 bases fitting TRBD1. Germline V gene lookup returns CDR1 SGHTS and CDR2 YDEGEE. There are 16 residues in the CDR3. V shed 3 bases and J 4 bases; nucleotides not matched to a gene: 9. The CDR3 bases are TGTGCCAGCAGCTCCCGGGACAGGGGATGGAGCACTGAAGCTTTCTTT. Amino acid sequence: CASSSRDRGWSTEAFF.

This clonotype was counted a few times. The J gene is TRBJ2-7, the V gene TRBV4-2, with a possible D match to TRBD2 (5 bases). Germline loops: CDR1 LGHNA, CDR2 YNFKEQ. The V and J ends lost 0 bases and 2 bases respectively, with 11 bases between them. The CDR3 length is 15 residues. The CDR3 DNA reads TGTGCCAGCAGCCAAGAAGAGGGAGAACCCTACGAGCAGTACTTC. It translates to CASSQEEGEPYEQYF.